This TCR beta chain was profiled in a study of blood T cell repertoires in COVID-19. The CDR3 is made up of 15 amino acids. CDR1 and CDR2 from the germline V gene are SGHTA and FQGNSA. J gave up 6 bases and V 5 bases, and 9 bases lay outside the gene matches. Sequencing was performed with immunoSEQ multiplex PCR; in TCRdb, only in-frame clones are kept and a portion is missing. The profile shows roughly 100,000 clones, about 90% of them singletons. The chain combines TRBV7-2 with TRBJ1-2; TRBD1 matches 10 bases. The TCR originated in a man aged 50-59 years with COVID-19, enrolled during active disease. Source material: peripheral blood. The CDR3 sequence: CASSRGPGQGNGYTF. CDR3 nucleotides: TGTGCCAGCAGCAGAGGACCGGGACAGGGGAATGGCTACACCTTC.